Presented here are 5 T cell receptor beta chains from one specimen sequenced in a study of blood T cell repertoires in COVID-19. Sequencing used immunoSEQ multiplex PCR; TCRdb keeps in-frame clones, though not all of them. The repertoire holds 200,000 to 250,000 clones, with about 89% as singletons. Sequencing used peripheral blood. These receptors were collected from a woman in her sixties who had recovered from COVID-19.

The gene calls are TRBV7-9 and TRBJ2-1; D remains unclear. This CDR3 contains 12 residues. V lost 1 base, J lost 9 bases, and 7 bases lay in between. Germline lookup yields CDR1 SEHNR and CDR2 FQNEAQ (reference sequence). CDR3 sequence (DNA): TGTGCCAGCAGCTTAGAGTTCGGTGAGCAGTTCTTC. Its translation is CASSLEFGEQFF.

The rearrangement uses TRBV9 and TRBJ2-3, with TRBD2 matching 11 bases. Germline V gene lookup returns CDR1 SGDLS and CDR2 YYNGEE. Trimming cost V 3 bases and J 0 bases; bases outside gene matches: 3. The CDR3 is made up of 16 amino acids. The CDR3 sequence: CASSARLAGSTDTQYF. CDR3 nucleotide sequence: TGTGCCAGCAGCGCCCGACTAGCGGGAAGCACAGATACGCAGTATTTT. Using reference TRBV9 and TRBJ2-3 for the parts outside the CDR3, the full variable domain is DSGVTQTPKHLITATGQRVTLRCSPRSGDLSVYWYQQSLDQGLQFLIQYYNGEERAKGNILERFSAQQFPDLHSELNLSSLELGDSALYFCASSARLAGSTDTQYFGPGTRLTVL.

This clone has more than one count but fewer than ten. The V and J genes are TRBV10-3 and TRBJ1-5; D ambiguous. Germline V gene data show CDR1 as ENHRY and CDR2 as SYGVKD. V lost 10 bases to trimming and J lost 3 bases, with 25 bases between them. This CDR3 is built from 17 residues. The CDR3 loop reads CATGEGRQATSNQPQHF. The DNA of the CDR3 is TGTGCCACCGGAGAGGGTCGGCAGGCAACCTCCAATCAGCCCCAGCATTTT.

Written as DNA, the CDR3 is TGTGCCAGCAGTATACTAGCCGCTACAGATACGCAGTATTTT. Residues: CASSILAATDTQYF. V is TRBV3-1 (or the pseudogene TRBV3-2) and J is TRBJ2-3; D perhaps matches TRBD2 (6 bases). Germline V CDR1 and CDR2: LGHDT, YNNKEL (reference sequence). This CDR3 region has 14 residues. Trimming removed 6 bases from V and 3 bases from J, with 13 bases in between.

The sample holds a few counts of this clone. This chain joins TRBV5-1 and TRBJ2-7; possible D gene TRBD2, 5 bases. The V end was cut by 3 bases, the J end by 2 bases, with 6 bases between. The CDR3 sequence is 12 residues long. Germline V gene sequence: CDR1 SGHRS, CDR2 YFSETQ. The CDR3 reads CASSSEAYEQYF. Written as DNA, the CDR3 is TGCGCCAGCAGCTCGGAGGCCTACGAGCAGTACTTC.